This note documents a single T cell receptor beta chain sequence. The antigen is undetermined. Investigators isolated RNA and reverse transcribed it into cDNA to act as the sequencing template. Clones were sequenced by immunoSEQ multiplex PCR, and TCRdb holds only the in-frame ones, with some missing. The sample includes about 88,000 clones, roughly 47% seen only once; the top ten take roughly 18%. The sample is drawn from a study of CD8+ T cells in alopecia areata. Study conclusions and caveats: Normal skin's resident alphabeta T cells are sequenced alongside lesional scalp T cells.

The CDR3 covers 14 residues. The ends were cut back, 1 base at V and 8 bases at J, with 12 bases in the middle. Germline-derived CDR1 and CDR2 are SGHVS and FNYEAQ. Noted treatment: oral pan-JAK inhibitor, 5-10 mg twice daily. Sampling of alopecia areata patients yielded lesional scalp punch biopsies as well as peripheral blood. This sequence originates from a human donor with alopecia areata. Sequencing was performed on CD8+ T cells sorted from blood, taken at week 24, from a patient treated with tofacitinib. The chain couples TRBV7-6 to TRBJ2-1; TRBD1 might be the D (6 bases). The CDR3 reads CASSLGVGADEQFF. CDR3 nucleotide sequence: TGTGCCAGCAGCTTAGGGGTGGGGGCCGATGAGCAGTTCTTC.